The 30 T cell receptor beta chains listed next were all sequenced from one sample in a study of OX40 agonist ivuxolimab in advanced cancers. The data were produced by immunoSEQ multiplex PCR, yet TCRdb's version contains in-frame clones alone and is incomplete. The sample has some 98,000 clones, over 75% seen once. The input for sequencing was CD4+ or CD8+ T cells sorted from blood, taken in a trial of the OX40 agonist ivuxolimab. The receptors stem from an adult with an advanced solid tumor such as melanoma, head and neck, liver or kidney cancer.

This chain uses TRBV4-1 with TRBJ1-1; D possibly corresponds to TRBD1 (6 bases). CDR3 size: 15 residues. The ends were cut back, 4 bases at V and 3 bases at J, with 15 bases in the middle. Germline CDR1 reads MGHRA; CDR2 reads YSYEKL. CDR3: CASSLRQAGHTEAFF. The CDR3 DNA reads TGCGCCAGCAGCCTCAGACAGGCTGGGCACACTGAAGCTTTCTTT.

This chain links TRBV2 with TRBJ1-4; D is undetermined. CDR3 length: 14 amino acids. Per the germline V gene, CDR1 is SNHLY and CDR2 is FYNNEI. V lost 3 bases, J lost 4 bases, and 9 bases lay in between. The CDR3: CASSDSSFNEKLFF. CDR3 sequence (DNA): TGTGCCAGCAGTGATTCCAGCTTTAATGAAAAACTGTTTTTT.

As concerns this clone: The junction does not match germline at one end; this may be a read error. The genes are TRBV30 and TRBJ2-5; weak D call: TRBD2 (5 bases). Germline V CDR1 and CDR2: GTSNPN, SVGIG (reference sequence). The CDR3 has 11 residues. CDR3 residues: CAWSVLGIMDF. CDR3 in DNA: TGTGCCTGGAGTGTACTAGGCATCATGGACTTC.

The J gene is TRBJ1-3, the V gene TRBV4-3; D is uncertain. CDR3 length equals 17 residues. Germline V gene sequence: CDR1 LGHNA, CDR2 YSLEER. Trimming removed 0 bases at V and 0 bases at J, with 12 bases between. CDR3 sequence reads: CASSQDPLASSGNTIYF. DNA for the CDR3: TGCGCCAGCAGCCAAGATCCCTTGGCTAGCTCTGGAAACACCATATATTTT.

This chain uses TRBV10-1 with TRBJ1-5; D call uncertain. Deletions cut 8 bases from V and 3 bases from J, with 11 bases between. Germline assignment: CDR1 WNHNN and CDR2 SYGVQD (reference sequence). The CDR3 consists of 13 residues. The CDR3 reads CASLTVVNQPQHF. The CDR3 region has the DNA TGCGCCAGCCTTACGGTCGTCAATCAGCCCCAGCATTTT.

This CDR3 is CASSTGGPTEAFF. CDR3 nucleotide sequence: TGTGCCAGCAGTACAGGGGGCCCCACTGAAGCTTTCTTT. V usage is TRBV7-3 and J usage is TRBJ1-1; 9 nucleotides match TRBD1. CDR1 is SGHTA and CDR2 is FQGTGA in the germline V gene. The CDR3 totals 13 residues. V trimming: 6 bases; J trimming: 4 bases; junction bases outside the gene matches: 3.

The chain employs TRBV5-1 and TRBJ1-2; 10 nucleotides align to TRBD1. V lost 4 bases to trimming and J lost 0 bases; unmatched junction nucleotides: 6. The CDR3 loop spans 16 amino acids. Germline V gene lookup returns CDR1 SGHRS and CDR2 YFSETQ. The CDR3 spells CASSRGTGETNYGYTF. CDR3 bases: TGCGCCAGCAGCCGCGGGACAGGGGAGACTAACTATGGCTACACCTTC.

The chain recombines TRBV19 with TRBJ1-2; 7 positions agree with TRBD1. There are 13 residues in the CDR3. Germline CDR1 is LNHDA and CDR2 is SQIVND (reference sequence). V dropped 11 bases and J dropped 5; count of bases not matched to a gene: 11. The CDR3 spells CAVRQGFNYGYTF. DNA of the CDR3: TGTGCCGTCAGACAGGGTTTTAATTATGGCTACACCTTC.

V usage is TRBV14 and J usage is TRBJ2-5; tentative D call: TRBD1 (5 bases). Trimming left V 1 base short and J 3 bases short, with 12 bases between. There are 15 residues in the CDR3. The germline V gene encodes CDR1 SGHDN and CDR2 FVKESK. CDR3 DNA sequence: TGTGCCAGCAGCCAAGTGACAGCCTGGGAAGAGACCCAGTACTTC. Its translation is CASSQVTAWEETQYF. The full variable domain, rest sourced from reference TRBV14 and TRBJ2-5, is EAGVTQFPSHSVIEKGQTVTLRCDPISGHDNLYWYRRVMGKEIKFLLHFVKESKQDESGMPNNRFLAERTGGTYSTLKVQPAELEDSGVYFCASSQVTAWEETQYFGPGTRLLVL.

This chain joins TRBV2 and TRBJ2-7; D remains unclear. The V gene's germline CDR1 is SNHLY and CDR2 FYNNEI. The CDR3 is 13 amino acids. The V end lost 5 bases, the J end lost 5 bases, and 13 bases lay between the germline ends. CDR3 protein: CASSLKGFHEQYF. CDR3 DNA: TGTGCCAGCAGTTTAAAAGGCTTCCACGAGCAGTACTTC.

About this clone itself: Compared with germline, one end of the junction differs, possibly owing to a read error. The gene calls are TRBV10-3 and TRBJ2-1, with 10 bases lining up with TRBD2. This CDR3 spans 14 amino acids. In germline, CDR1 is ENHRY, CDR2 SYGVKD. The CDR3 DNA sequence: TGTGCCAGCCAAGCGGGAGGGCGCTACGATGAGCAGTTCTTC. This codes for CASQAGGRYDEQFF.

The chain has TRBV11-2 and TRBJ2-5, with D tentatively TRBD1 (6 bases). Trimming took off 3 bases at V and 4 bases at J, with 12 bases between the two ends. Per the germline V gene, CDR1 is SGHAT and CDR2 is FQNNGV. The CDR3 covers 14 residues. The CDR3 DNA is TGTGCCAGCAGCTTTGACAGGCGAGTAGAGACCCAGTACTTC. Translation gives CASSFDRRVETQYF.

The J gene is TRBJ2-1, the V gene TRBV5-1, with 7 bases that match TRBD2. CDR1 is SGHRS, CDR2 YFSETQ, per germline. The CDR3 is 12 amino acids. Trimming cost V 4 bases and J 15 bases; bases outside gene matches: 10. As DNA, the CDR3 is TGCGCCAGCAGCGCCTCGACTAGCTTTTGGTTCTTC. Amino acids: CASSASTSFWFF.

The CDR3 bases are TGTGCCAGCAGCTTGGACAGCAGGAACACTGAAGCTTTCTTT. Translation gives CASSLDSRNTEAFF. The chain couples TRBV5-6 to TRBJ1-1, with no clear D. Germline V gene sequence: CDR1 SGHDT, CDR2 YYEEEE. V was trimmed by 0 bases and J by 1 base, leaving 7 bases between them. The CDR3 totals 14 residues.

The chain joins TRBV6-5 to TRBJ2-6; D is possibly TRBD1 (5 bases). This CDR3 is 15 amino acids long. Trimming pared 5 bases from V and 0 bases from J, leaving 8 bases between. Per the germline V gene, CDR1 is MNHEY and CDR2 is SVGAGI. CDR3 sequence: CASSLDTSGANVLTF. Written as DNA, the CDR3 is TGTGCCAGCAGTCTGGACACCTCTGGGGCCAACGTCCTGACTTTC.

J is TRBJ2-2 and V is TRBV5-4; 8 bases match TRBD2. After removal of 3 bases from V and 7 bases from J, the junction contained 8 bases not matched to a gene. CDR3 length: 15 amino acids. Germline CDR1 reads SGHNT; CDR2 reads YYREEE (reference sequence). CDR3 residues: CASSSIAGLGGELFF. CDR3 nucleotides: TGTGCCAGCAGCTCAATAGCGGGATTGGGCGGGGAGCTGTTTTTT.

The chain joins TRBV7-9 to TRBJ2-1, with D perhaps TRBD1 (6 bases). The germline CDR1 and CDR2 sequences are SEHNR and FQNEAQ (reference sequence). The ends were cut back, 0 bases at V and 2 bases at J, with 8 bases in the middle. This CDR3 contains 15 residues. The CDR3: CASSLAGQAYNEQFF. The CDR3 DNA reads as TGTGCCAGCAGCTTAGCGGGACAAGCCTACAATGAGCAGTTCTTC.

The genes are TRBV11-2 and TRBJ1-1, with 8 nucleotides matching TRBD1. The CDR3 has 15 residues. J gave up 2 bases and V 5 bases, and 7 bases lay outside the gene matches. Germline V lookup: CDR1 SGHAT, CDR2 FQNNGV. For the CDR3, the DNA is TGTGCCAGCAGCCCAAGGACAGGGATAAACACTGAAGCTTTCTTT. Translating gives CASSPRTGINTEAFF.

The chain couples TRBV4-3 to TRBJ2-7, with unresolved D. V was trimmed by 0 bases and J by 5 bases, leaving 8 bases between them. Germline V gene data show CDR1 as LGHNA and CDR2 as YSLEER. The CDR3 is 13 residues long. The CDR3 nucleotides are TGCGCCAGCAGCCAAGAAAGGCGGAACGAGCAGTACTTC. It codes for CASSQERRNEQYF.

This rearrangement joins TRBV11-1 to TRBJ1-4, with D perhaps matching TRBD1 (6 bases). The CDR3 spans 13 residues. Deletions cut 8 bases from V and 8 bases from J, with 15 bases between. The germline V gene encodes CDR1 SGHAT and CDR2 FQDESV (reference sequence). The CDR3 DNA follows: TGTGCCAGCGCCCGACAGGTCGGCGAAAAACTGTTTTTT. Amino acid sequence: CASARQVGEKLFF.

The DNA for the CDR3 is TGTGCCAGCAGTTTGGCTCGGGACTTTCGTGGCTACACCTTC. Encoded protein: CASSLARDFRGYTF. This chain links TRBV2 with TRBJ1-2; D possibly corresponds to TRBD1 (5 bases). Germline loops: CDR1 SNHLY, CDR2 FYNNEI. The ends were cut back, 5 bases at V and 7 bases at J, with 17 bases in the middle. CDR3 size: 14 residues.

V usage is TRBV21-1 and J usage is TRBJ2-5; TRBD2, the table's D call, lacks a check against the DNA. TRBV21-1 is deemed a pseudogene. The CDR3 is 19 residues long. CDR3 coding DNA: TGTGCCAGCAAGGGTTTTAGCGGGAGGGGAAAGGGATACCAAGAGACCCAGTACTTC. Encoded protein: CASKGFSGRGKGYQETQYF.

The chain uses TRBV1 and TRBJ2-7; the table's D call TRBD2 went unverified against the DNA. TRBV1 is assigned pseudogene status. The CDR3 is made up of 15 amino acids. The CDR3: CTSSREGFLSGEQYF. The CDR3, as DNA: TGCACCAGCAGCCGAGAGGGGTTTTTGAGCGGCGAGCAGTACTTC.

The rearrangement uses TRBV23-1 and TRBJ2-4, with D perhaps matching TRBD1 (6 bases). TRBV23-1 is marked as an open reading frame, function uncertain. Trimming cost V 0 bases and J 8 bases, with 14 bases left between them. CDR3 length: 15 residues. In nucleotides, the CDR3 is TGCGCCAGCAGTCAATCCCGCAGGGGTGAGGACATTCAGTACTTC. Its protein is CASSQSRRGEDIQYF.

The V gene is TRBV11-2, the J gene TRBJ2-5; weak D call: TRBD2 (7 bases). The V gene lost 8 bases and the J gene lost 5 bases, with 18 bases spanning the gap. Per germline, CDR1 SGHAT and CDR2 FQNNGV. This CDR3 spans 14 amino acids. The CDR3 nucleotides are TGTGCCAGCTCGCCGCTTAGGGGGGGGGAGACCCAGTACTTC. Its translation is CASSPLRGGETQYF.

V and J are TRBV19 and TRBJ2-6, with TRBD2 matching 11 bases. V was clipped by 5 bases and J by 2 bases; unmatched bases: 5. The germline CDR1 and CDR2 sequences are LNHDA and SQIVND (reference sequence). This CDR3 spans 17 amino acids. In nucleotides, the CDR3 is TGTGCCAGTAGTCGACTAGCGGGGCCTCCTGGGGCCAACGTCCTGACTTTC. Translating gives CASSRLAGPPGANVLTF.

The chain recombines TRBV4-2 with TRBJ2-7; D perhaps matches TRBD2 (6 bases). This CDR3 comprises 14 residues. Germline V gene lookup returns CDR1 LGHNA and CDR2 YNFKEQ. Trimming left V 1 base short and J 0 bases short, with 7 bases between. The CDR3 here is CASSQGGLSYEQYF. CDR3 bases: TGTGCCAGCAGCCAAGGGGGACTCTCCTACGAGCAGTACTTC.

This sequence joins TRBV7-2 and TRBJ2-7, with D possibly being TRBD2 (7 bases). From germline, CDR1 is SGHTA and CDR2 FQGNSA. Trimming stripped 4 bases from V and 2 bases from J, with 15 bases between. The CDR3 has 15 residues. This CDR3 reads CASSSQGGGAYEQYF. The CDR3 region has the DNA TGTGCCAGCAGCTCCCAGGGAGGGGGGGCCTACGAGCAGTACTTC.

The V call is TRBV7-2, the J call TRBJ1-3; D remains ambiguous. Germline V gene sequence: CDR1 SGHTA, CDR2 FQGNSA. The CDR3 totals 16 residues. Trimming took off 5 bases at V and 2 bases at J, with 16 bases between the two ends. The CDR3 sequence: CASSPYPPGAGNTIYF. For the CDR3, the DNA is TGTGCCAGCAGCCCTTACCCCCCAGGCGCTGGAAACACCATATATTTT.

This chain links TRBV28 with TRBJ2-7; no definite D call. Germline-derived CDR1 and CDR2 are MDHEN and SYDVKM. V was trimmed by 1 base and J by 7 bases, leaving 14 bases between them. CDR3 size: 14 residues. The CDR3 coding sequence is TGTGCCAGCAGTTTATTACAGAGCAGGCAGGAGCAGTACTTC. Residues: CASSLLQSRQEQYF.